The 24 T cell receptor beta chains given below trace back to one sample, sequenced in a study of CD8+CD57+ T cells in acquired aplastic anemia listed by TCRdb under 2018. Sequencing was performed on an Illumina HiSeq 2000. Genomic DNA served as template for TCR beta VDJ combination and CDR3 sequence profiling. The public sequencing data were trimmed at Q25 with fastp and processed into clonotypes with MiXCR by TCRdb, which kept only in-frame beta chains. Duplicate CDR3 protein sequences are folded into a single record with the most common DNA and genes. The sample table holds approximately 270,000 distinct CDR3 sequences, of which 50% to 70% were seen once. The biggest ten clones account for 8% of the sample. Specimen: sorted CD4+, CD8+, or CD8+CD57+ T cells (not recorded which) from PBMCs. Every receptor here comes from a human donor with severe aplastic anemia or a healthy control (not recorded which).

This clonotype showed up just once. A single base separates this from a much larger clone, so it may be a read error. The chain combines TRBV12-5 with TRBJ1-1; D gene ambiguous. V was trimmed by 1 base and J by 1 base, leaving 10 bases between them. This CDR3 has 15 amino acids. CDR1 is LGHNT, CDR2 FRNRAP, per germline. CDR3 in amino acids: CASGLGNTGNTEAFF. The CDR3 DNA is TGTGCTAGTGGTTTGGGAAACACGGGGAACACTGAAGCTTTCTTT.

The chain couples TRBV2 to TRBJ1-5; no clear D gene. Trimming shortened V by 4 bases and J by 11 bases, and 9 bases separated the two germline ends. The CDR3 is 11 amino acids. CDR1 is SNHLY, CDR2 FYNNEI, per germline. Here the CDR3 reads CASSAGSAQHF. In DNA form, the CDR3 reads TGTGCCAGCAGTGCGGGGTCAGCCCAGCATTTT.

The chain joins TRBV2 to TRBJ2-2; no clear D. The CDR3 length is 11 residues. Trimming took off 3 bases at V and 7 bases at J, with 3 bases between the two ends. Per germline, CDR1 SNHLY and CDR2 FYNNEI. The CDR3, as DNA: TGTGCCAGCAGTGACGGCGGGGAGCTGTTTTTT. This encodes CASSDGGELFF.

Concerning this clonotype itself: No conserved phenylalanine or tryptophan ends this CDR3, so it is likely a read error. The chain links TRBV7-2 to TRBJ2-2, with D hard to call. The germline V and J ends were trimmed by 4 bases and 7 bases, with 10 bases remaining between them. The length of the CDR3 is 13 residues. Germline CDR1 reads SGHTA; CDR2 reads FQGNSA. The CDR3 region has the DNA TGTGCCAGCAGCTCCAGACATGGCGGGGAGCTGTTTTCT. Translating gives CASSSRHGGELFS.

This clonotype was observed a handful of times. The chain joins TRBV12-3 or TRBV12-4 to TRBJ1-4, with D uncertain. Trimming took off 6 bases at V and 12 bases at J, with 11 bases between the two ends. The CDR3 has 11 amino acids. DNA of the CDR3: TGTGCCAGCAGCTCCGCCCTTGAACTGTTTTTT. Translation: CASSSALELFF.

This clonotype was seen at least ten times. The chain is built from TRBV20-1 and TRBJ2-3, with 14 bases that match TRBD2. The CDR3 contains 16 residues. V lost 6 bases and J lost 2; bases outside the gene matches: 7. CDR1 is DFQATT and CDR2 is SNEGSKA in the germline V gene (reference sequence). CDR3 bases: TGCAGTGCCCAGGGACTAGCGGGGGCGTACACAGATACGCAGTATTTT. Protein sequence: CSAQGLAGAYTDTQYF.

This clonotype was picked up one time. No conserved phenylalanine or tryptophan is present at the end of the CDR3, so a read error is the likely explanation. The chain couples TRBV19 to TRBJ1-1, with TRBD1 identical over 9 bases. This CDR3 is built from 13 residues. The germline CDR1 and CDR2 sequences are LNHDA and SQIVND (reference sequence). V lost 10 bases and J lost 3; bases outside the gene matches: 6. The CDR3 DNA reads TGTGCCACCGGGACAGGGATGGACACTGAAGCTTTCTCT. Translating gives CATGTGMDTEAFS.

This chain links TRBV5-4 with TRBJ2-7; TRBD1 agrees at 7 bases. This CDR3 is built from 16 residues. V shed 0 bases, J shed 5 bases, and the junction held 11 bases outside the gene matches. From germline, CDR1 is SGHNT and CDR2 YYREEE (reference sequence). In nucleotides, the CDR3 is TGTGCCAGCAGCTTGGGAGGTATAGGGGGCAGGGACGAGCAGTACTTC. Residues: CASSLGGIGGRDEQYF.

This clonotype was seen more than once but under ten times. This chain links TRBV4-1 with TRBJ2-1, with 9 bases lining up with TRBD1. The CDR3 has 14 amino acids. Germline V lookup: CDR1 MGHRA, CDR2 YSYEKL. Germline trimming cut 5 bases from V and 10 bases from J; bases unmatched to any gene: 9. CDR3 protein: CASSSPGQGREQFF. The CDR3, as DNA: TGCGCCAGCAGCTCCCCGGGACAGGGACGGGAGCAGTTCTTC.

Many counts were recorded for this clonotype. CDR3 in amino acids: CATSRVGGALSETQYF. The DNA for the CDR3 is TGTGCCACCAGCAGAGTTGGGGGGGCCCTTTCAGAGACCCAGTACTTC. The chain carries TRBV15 and TRBJ2-5, with D possibly being TRBD2 (7 bases). V was shortened by 1 base and J by 4 bases, with 16 bases between the two germline ends. Per the germline V gene, CDR1 is LNHNV and CDR2 is YYDKDF (reference sequence). The CDR3 has 16 amino acids.

The chain has TRBV19 and TRBJ1-2, with D perhaps matching TRBD1 (6 bases). V was pared by 5 bases and J by 3 bases, with 19 bases between. The V gene's germline CDR1 is LNHDA and CDR2 SQIVND (reference sequence). This CDR3 is built from 16 residues. CDR3 protein: CASSSDPRGRDYGYTF. CDR3 nucleotides: TGTGCCAGTAGTTCGGACCCAAGGGGGAGGGACTATGGCTACACCTTC.

This clonotype was counted only a few times. The junction differs from germline at one of its ends, possibly a read error. The chain carries TRBV15 and TRBJ1-3, with TRBD1 identical over 8 bases. Germline V gene lookup returns CDR1 LNHNV and CDR2 YYDKDF (reference sequence). The CDR3 totals 13 residues. CDR3 protein: CATRGLAGNTIYF. The DNA of the CDR3 is TGTGCGACCAGGGGGCTAGCTGGAAACACCATATATTTT.

The gene calls are TRBV7-2 and TRBJ1-6; TRBD1 matches 8 bases. The CDR3 totals 15 residues. Germline CDR1 is SGHTA and CDR2 is FQGNSA. Losses at the gene ends were 1 base for V and 6 bases for J; bases not matched to a gene: 2. The CDR3 protein is CASSLVQGVNSPLHF. In DNA form, the CDR3 reads TGTGCCAGCAGCTTAGTACAGGGGGTTAATTCACCCCTCCACTTT.

This clonotype was picked up a small number of times. This chain connects TRBV27 to TRBJ2-1; D unclear. The germline gives CDR1 MNHEY, CDR2 SMNVEV (reference sequence). Trimming pared 6 bases from V and 0 bases from J, leaving 9 bases between. The CDR3 sequence is 14 residues long. The CDR3 spells CASRRANSYNEQFF. As DNA, the CDR3 is TGTGCCAGCAGAAGGGCCAACTCCTACAATGAGCAGTTCTTC.

Worth noting for this clonotype: As the CDR3 is not closed by the conserved phenylalanine or tryptophan, this likely results from a read error. The chain employs TRBV19 and TRBJ1-1, with D perhaps TRBD1 (5 bases). Germline lookup yields CDR1 LNHDA and CDR2 SQIVND (reference sequence). Trimming shortened V by 5 bases and J by 7 bases, and 8 bases separated the two germline ends. The CDR3 loop spans 11 amino acids. CDR3 bases: TGTGCCAGTAGTGAGGGGTATGAAGCTTTCTCT. This sequence encodes CASSEGYEAFS.

This clonotype was detected many times. The chain combines TRBV24-1 with TRBJ2-1, with D possibly TRBD1 on 5 matching bases. Germline V gene lookup returns CDR1 KGHDR and CDR2 SFDVKD. The V and J ends lost 4 bases and 4 bases respectively, with 10 bases between them. The length of the CDR3 is 14 residues. The CDR3 DNA reads as TGTGCCACCAGTGACGCCACAGGTTACAATGAGCAGTTCTTC. Its translation: CATSDATGYNEQFF.

The CDR3 region is CASSLVVLAQGETQYF. The CDR3 bases are TGTGCCAGCAGCTTAGTTGTTTTAGCCCAGGGGGAGACCCAGTACTTC. The V gene is TRBV7-9, the J gene TRBJ2-1; D is possibly TRBD1 (6 bases). TRBJ2-5 explains the end of the DNA better; the J call may be wrong. The CDR3 is 16 amino acids. CDR1 and CDR2 from the germline V gene are SEHNR and FQNEAQ (reference sequence).

This clonotype was counted many times. An end of the junction differs from the germline gene, which may be a read error. This chain connects TRBV19 to TRBJ2-5; D uncertain. Germline V gene sequence: CDR1 LNHDA, CDR2 SQIVND (reference sequence). This CDR3 has 13 residues. The CDR3 region has the DNA TGTGCCAGTAGCCCAGAAACCCAAGAGGCCCAGTACTTC. Residues: CASSPETQEAQYF.

In regard to this clonotype: It may be a read error: a sequence one base away is much more abundant. The rearrangement links TRBV5-6 to TRBJ2-7; possible D gene TRBD2, 6 bases. The CDR3 spans 14 residues. Germline V gene data show CDR1 as SGHDT and CDR2 as YYEEEE. The CDR3 sequence: CASSPPSLARERYF. CDR3 sequence (DNA): TGTGCCAGCAGCCCACCGAGCCTCGCTCGGGAGCGGTACTTC.

This chain connects TRBV5-1 to TRBJ1-4; D is perhaps TRBD1 (6 bases). CDR1 and CDR2 from the germline V gene are SGHRS and YFSETQ. This CDR3 region has 16 residues. V dropped 0 bases and J dropped 2 bases, with 11 bases sitting between them. In DNA form, the CDR3 reads TGCGCCAGCAGCTTGGGACAGGCGTGGACTAATGAAAAACTGTTTTTT. This translates into CASSLGQAWTNEKLFF.

CDR3 in amino acids: CSVGGESGPYF. The DNA of the CDR3 is TGCAGCGTAGGCGGGGAGTCAGGGCCTTACTTC. The chain employs TRBV29-1 and TRBJ2-7; a weak D match, TRBD2 (6 bases). Germline V gene data show CDR1 as SQVTM and CDR2 as ANQGSEA. CDR3 length: 11 residues. The ends were cut back, 6 bases at V and 13 bases at J, with 19 bases in the middle.

This chain joins TRBV7-2 and TRBJ1-5; D not certain. The CDR3 contains 14 residues. V lost 3 bases and J 0 bases, leaving 6 bases between the germline ends. Germline-derived CDR1 and CDR2 are SGHTA and FQGNSA. DNA of the CDR3: TGTGCCAGCAGCTTCGACACTAGCAATCAGCCCCAGCATTTT. Protein product: CASSFDTSNQPQHF.

Notes on this clonotype: Because the CDR3's place on the DNA is in doubt, the DNA is left out and the CDR3 is given as listed by TCRdb. The genes are TRBV20-1 and TRBJ1-4; the listed D gene, TRBD1, was not tested against the DNA. The CDR3 comprises 16 residues, both ends counted. Germline CDR1 is DFQATT and CDR2 is SNEGSKA (reference sequence). CDR3 sequence: CSDLVGTQYFGEKLFF.

This rearrangement joins TRBV12-3 or TRBV12-4 to TRBJ1-1, with 7 nucleotides matching TRBD1. V dropped 6 bases and J dropped 4; count of bases not matched to a gene: 11. The CDR3 totals 15 residues. The CDR3 DNA is TGTGCCAGCAGCCTCCCCCCCACAGGGGTCACTGAAGCTTTCTTT. This translates into CASSLPPTGVTEAFF.